These 15 T cell receptor beta chains came from one sample sequenced in a study of T cells in Graves' hyperthyroidism and ophthalmopathy. Amplification of TCR beta CDR3 regions used RNA as the template. In the first-round RT-PCR of the TCR CDR3, the HTBI primer set was used. TCRdb fed the multiplex PCR reads into MiXCR, producing one record per CDR3 protein. There are under 350,000 distinct CDR3 sequences in the sample; 15% to 20% occur only once, and 45% to 50% lies in the top ten. The sequencing sample was made of blood. The receptors were gathered from a woman aged 50 to 60 with Graves' hyperthyroidism.

J is TRBJ2-6 and V is TRBV30; tentatively, D is TRBD1 (5 bases). Germline V gene data show CDR1 as GTSNPN and CDR2 as SVGIG (reference sequence). The CDR3 contains 14 residues. V dropped 4 bases and J dropped 1 base, with 8 bases sitting between them. The CDR3: CAWNRGSGANVLTF. CDR3 sequence (DNA): TGTGCCTGGAATAGGGGATCTGGGGCCAACGTCCTGACTTTC.

The chain recombines TRBV19 with TRBJ1-4; 8 bases align to TRBD1. This CDR3 is built from 12 residues. After removal of 7 bases from V and 7 bases from J, the junction contained 2 bases not matched to a gene. From germline, CDR1 is LNHDA and CDR2 SQIVND (reference sequence). CDR3 sequence (DNA): TGTGCCAGTAAGGACAGGGCTGAAAAACTGTTTTTT. As protein: CASKDRAEKLFF.

J is TRBJ1-2 and V is TRBV12-3 or TRBV12-4; D uncertain. CDR3 size: 11 residues. V lost 6 bases and J lost 8, with 10 bases in between. As DNA, the CDR3 is TGTGCCAGCAGAGGTTCTTTGGGCTACACCTTC. This translates into CASRGSLGYTF.

The V call is TRBV7-8, the J call TRBJ2-3; 7 bases match TRBD2. This CDR3 comprises 15 residues. V shed 3 bases, J shed 4 bases, and the junction held 7 bases outside the gene matches. The V gene's germline CDR1 is SGHVS and CDR2 FQNEAQ. CDR3 DNA sequence: TGTGCCAGCAGCTTGTACGGGGAGGGCGCAGATACGCAGTATTTT. The encoded protein is CASSLYGEGADTQYF.

The chain combines TRBV2 with TRBJ2-3; 14 bases are a match to TRBD2. CDR1 and CDR2 (germline): SNHLY, FYNNEI. This CDR3 contains 16 residues. Trimming at V came to 5 bases and at J to 4 bases, leaving 5 bases not matched to a gene. CDR3 sequence (DNA): TGTGCCAGCAGTCCGGGACTAGCGGGAGTTTCAGATACGCAGTATTTT. Protein: CASSPGLAGVSDTQYF.

The CDR3, as DNA: TGTGCCTGGAGTGCAGGGACTAGCGGTGAGCAGTACTTC. Its protein is CAWSAGTSGEQYF. This chain connects TRBV30 to TRBJ2-7; TRBD2 agrees at 11 bases. This CDR3 is 13 amino acids long. The V gene end was trimmed by 1 base and the J gene end by 7 bases; junction bases not matched to a gene: 3. Germline CDR1 and CDR2: GTSNPN and SVGIG (reference sequence).

This clonotype was seen more than once but under ten times. The rearrangement links TRBV9 to TRBJ2-7, with a tentative D call TRBD2 (6 bases). This CDR3 has 13 residues. Germline V lookup: CDR1 SGDLS, CDR2 YYNGEE. V lost 3 bases to trimming and J lost 6 bases, with 13 bases between them. The CDR3 is CASSASQGGEQYV. The CDR3 DNA is TGTGCCAGCAGCGCCAGTCAGGGAGGCGAGCAGTACGTC.

The rearrangement uses TRBV12-3 or TRBV12-4 and TRBJ1-1, with 7 bases matching TRBD1. The CDR3 has 12 residues. V trimming: 5 bases; J trimming: 11 bases; junction bases outside the gene matches: 8. CDR3 in amino acids: CASSPRQGGAFF. In DNA, the CDR3 is TGTGCCAGCAGTCCCCGACAGGGAGGGGCTTTCTTT.

The rearrangement uses TRBV27 and TRBJ2-7, with unresolved D. Trimming took 6 bases from V and 2 from J, leaving 8 bases between them. The CDR3 runs 12 residues. Germline V lookup: CDR1 MNHEY, CDR2 SMNVEV (reference sequence). The CDR3: CASRVPPYEQYF. For the CDR3, the DNA is TGTGCCAGCAGGGTTCCGCCCTACGAGCAGTACTTC.

The sample holds many counts of this clonotype. This chain connects TRBV20-1 to TRBJ1-5; possibly TRBD1 for D (5 bases). V was shortened by 3 bases and J by 7 bases, with 10 bases between the two germline ends. This CDR3 has 12 residues. The germline V gene has CDR1 DFQATT and CDR2 SNEGSKA (reference sequence). This CDR3 is CSASRALQPQHF. As DNA, the CDR3 is TGCAGTGCTAGCAGGGCCTTACAGCCCCAGCATTTT.

This clonotype was detected only a few times. This chain connects TRBV30 to TRBJ1-5; D is uncertain. Germline lookup yields CDR1 GTSNPN and CDR2 SVGIG (reference sequence). The CDR3 has 15 residues. V lost 0 bases, J lost 5 bases, and 14 bases lay in between. Written as DNA, the CDR3 is TGTGCCTGGAGTGTGAGCAGCCTTGCGGATCAGCCCCAGCATTTT. Amino acids: CAWSVSSLADQPQHF.

This chain uses TRBV9 with TRBJ2-1; tentative D call: TRBD2 (7 bases). CDR1 is SGDLS and CDR2 is YYNGEE in the germline V gene. The CDR3 runs to 16 residues. V was shortened by 3 bases and J by 6 bases, with 19 bases between the two germline ends. The CDR3 loop reads CASSGPLGGGLNEQFF. Here the CDR3 DNA reads TGTGCCAGCAGCGGCCCATTAGGGGGGGGCCTCAATGAGCAGTTCTTC.

J is TRBJ2-5 and V is TRBV3-1; TRBD1 might be the D (5 bases). There are 13 residues in the CDR3. Trimming took off 4 bases at V and 5 bases at J, with 11 bases between the two ends. Germline CDR1 and CDR2: LGHDT and YNNKEL (reference sequence). In nucleotides, the CDR3 is TGTGCCAGCAGCCCCGACAGTGTGGAGACCCAGTACTTC. Translating gives CASSPDSVETQYF.

This clonotype occurred a few times. This rearrangement joins TRBV10-3 to TRBJ2-3, with no clear D. The CDR3 covers 12 residues. Trimming stripped 0 bases from V and 5 bases from J, with 3 bases between. The germline V gene encodes CDR1 ENHRY and CDR2 SYGVKD. The CDR3 DNA follows: TGTGCCATCAGTGAGTCAAAAGATACGCAGTATTTT. It is translated as CAISESKDTQYF.

The genes are TRBV29-1 and TRBJ2-7; TRBD2 agrees at 12 bases. This CDR3 is built from 15 residues. V lost 0 bases, J lost 5 bases, and 5 bases stayed unmatched. Germline V CDR1 and CDR2: SQVTM, ANQGSEA. For the CDR3, the DNA is TGCAGCGTTGAAGACGTGGGACTAGCGGGCAACGAGCAGTACTTC. It encodes CSVEDVGLAGNEQYF.